These 3 T cell receptor beta chains were sequenced from one sample in a study of OX40 agonist ivuxolimab in advanced cancers. The method was immunoSEQ multiplex PCR; TCRdb's version includes in-frame clones alone and lacks a portion of them. The sample contains about 36,000 clones, roughly 84% of which appear only once. Sequencing used CD4+ or CD8+ T cells sorted from blood, obtained in a trial of the OX40 agonist ivuxolimab. These receptors were taken from an adult with an advanced solid tumor such as melanoma, head and neck, liver or kidney cancer.

V is TRBV7-9 and J is TRBJ2-2, with 8 nucleotides matching TRBD1. CDR3 length equals 16 residues. The ends lost 1 base at V and 5 bases at J; junction bases unmatched: 6. Germline V gene data show CDR1 as SEHNR and CDR2 as FQNEAQ (reference sequence). Here the CDR3 DNA reads TGTGCCAGCAGCTTAGTCGACAGGGGAAATACCGGGGAGCTGTTTTTT. Its translation: CASSLVDRGNTGELFF. The whole variable domain, filled in from reference TRBV7-9 and TRBJ2-2, reads DTGVSQNPRHKITKRGQNVTFRCDPISEHNRLYWYRQTLGQGPEFLTYFQNEAQLEKSRLLSDRFSAERPKGSFSTLEIQRTEQGDSAMYLCASSLVDRGNTGELFFGEGSRLTVL.

This chain joins TRBV11-3 and TRBJ2-6; D unclear. The CDR3 spans 14 residues. Germline loops: CDR1 SGHNT, CDR2 YENEEA. The germline V and J ends were trimmed by 2 bases and 2 bases, with 4 bases remaining between them. CDR3 sequence reads: CASSLTAGANVLTF. The CDR3 DNA reads TGTGCCAGCAGCTTAACAGCTGGGGCCAACGTCCTGACTTTC.

The chain combines TRBV25-1 with TRBJ2-7; D might be TRBD1 or TRBD2, each matching 5 bases. The V gene lost 0 bases and the J gene lost 1 base, with 13 bases spanning the gap. The CDR3 loop spans 16 amino acids. The V gene's germline CDR1 is MGHDK and CDR2 SYGVNS. CDR3 amino acids: CASSEYGAGESYEQYF. In DNA form, the CDR3 reads TGTGCCAGCAGTGAATACGGGGCAGGCGAATCCTACGAGCAGTACTTC.